These 14 T cell receptor beta chains came from one sample sequenced in a study of beta chain features in type 1 diabetes. The isolated RNA, all of it, was reverse transcribed, so expressed TCRB transcripts were what got sequenced. Produced via immunoSEQ multiplex PCR; TCRdb's table is partial and in-frame only. The sample holds hundreds of thousands of clones, roughly 14% seen once. The specimen was naive CD4+ T cells from blood. The receptors shown here come from a man aged 25 to 45 in good health.

This clone was recorded a few times. The J gene is TRBJ2-3, the V gene TRBV11-2; D uncertain. V lost 1 base and J 0 bases, leaving 11 bases between the germline ends. Per germline, CDR1 SGHAT and CDR2 FQNNGV. This CDR3 has 16 amino acids. CDR3 bases: TGTGCCAGCAGCTTAGTTTCGGGTAGTAGCACAGATACGCAGTATTTT. This codes for CASSLVSGSSTDTQYF.

The chain links TRBV14 to TRBJ2-1; tentatively, D is TRBD2 (5 bases). The CDR3 has 16 amino acids. The V end was cut by 2 bases, the J end by 10 bases, with 21 bases between. The germline V gene has CDR1 SGHDN and CDR2 FVKESK. CDR3: CASSQITLALSAEQFF. CDR3 sequence (DNA): TGTGCCAGCAGCCAAATAACTCTAGCCCTATCGGCCGAGCAGTTCTTC.

The table lists this clone with many counts. This chain links TRBV10-3 with TRBJ2-1; possible D gene TRBD2, 6 bases. The germline gives CDR1 ENHRY, CDR2 SYGVKD. The CDR3 totals 14 residues. The V end was cut by 10 bases, the J end by 5 bases, with 18 bases between. The CDR3 DNA reads as TGTGCCACGAGAGGAACTAGCATCAACAATGAGCAGTTCTTC. As protein: CATRGTSINNEQFF.

This clone came up a few times. J is TRBJ2-4 and V is TRBV2; 9 bases are a match to TRBD1. Trimming at V came to 5 bases and at J to 6 bases, leaving 8 bases not matched to a gene. The germline gives CDR1 SNHLY, CDR2 FYNNEI. The CDR3 consists of 15 residues. CDR3 protein: CASSPGTGSLNIQYF. In DNA form, the CDR3 reads TGTGCCAGCAGTCCCGGGACAGGGTCTTTAAACATTCAGTACTTC.

The chain combines TRBV5-1 with TRBJ2-1; D not resolved. This CDR3 has 15 residues. Germline V CDR1 and CDR2: SGHRS, YFSETQ. Trimming cost V 0 bases and J 5 bases, with 12 bases left between them. The CDR3, as DNA: TGCGCCAGCAGCTTGGGACTTATTTCCCACAATGAGCAGTTCTTC. This gives the protein CASSLGLISHNEQFF.

This chain uses TRBV29-1 with TRBJ2-5; D remains unclear. The V end was cut by 8 bases, the J end by 1 base, with 11 bases between. Looked up from germline, CDR1 is SQVTM and CDR2 is ANQGSEA. This CDR3 is built from 12 residues. CDR3 protein: CSLDVGQETQYF. Here the CDR3 DNA reads TGCAGCTTAGATGTTGGCCAAGAGACCCAGTACTTC.

The chain joins TRBV9 to TRBJ1-2; no definite D call. Trimming removed 4 bases from V and 6 bases from J, with 16 bases in between. The CDR3 extends over 14 amino acids. Germline CDR1 is SGDLS and CDR2 is YYNGEE. This CDR3 reads CASSPSQPGDGYTF. For the CDR3, the DNA is TGTGCCAGCAGCCCCTCCCAGCCCGGGGATGGCTACACCTTC.

The rearrangement links TRBV5-1 to TRBJ2-7; D is uncertain. Germline V CDR1 and CDR2: SGHRS, YFSETQ. This CDR3 has 14 residues. V was clipped by 2 bases and J by 2 bases, with 11 bases between them. The chain's CDR3 is CASSFVDITYEQYF. CDR3 nucleotide sequence: TGCGCCAGCAGCTTTGTCGACATTACCTACGAGCAGTACTTC. Full variable domain (rest looked up from reference TRBV5-1 and TRBJ2-7): KAGVTQTPRYLIKTRGQQVTLSCSPISGHRSVSWYQQTPGQGLQFLFEYFSETQRNKGNFPGRFSGRQFSNSRSEMNVSTLELGDSALYLCASSFVDITYEQYFGPGTRLTVT.

This chain uses TRBV2 with TRBJ2-3; D not resolved. CDR3 length equals 12 residues. The germline V and J ends were trimmed by 3 bases and 2 bases, with 3 bases remaining between them. Per germline, CDR1 SNHLY and CDR2 FYNNEI. The chain's CDR3 is CASSDFTDTQYF. In DNA form, the CDR3 reads TGTGCCAGCAGTGACTTCACAGATACGCAGTATTTT.

The chain has TRBV5-1 and TRBJ1-2; 9 bases match TRBD1. CDR3 length: 14 residues. The V gene end was trimmed by 4 bases and the J gene end by 6 bases; junction bases not matched to a gene: 7. Germline CDR1 is SGHRS and CDR2 is YFSETQ. CDR3 coding DNA: TGCGCCAGCAGCGCCGCCGGGACAGGGAATGGCTACACCTTC. This codes for CASSAAGTGNGYTF.

This clone was recorded a few times. The genes are TRBV5-1 and TRBJ2-7; 7 nucleotides agree with TRBD1. CDR1 and CDR2 from the germline V gene are SGHRS and YFSETQ. Unmatched junction bases numbered 6, after V lost 4 bases and J lost 5 bases. This CDR3 has 13 residues. This chain's CDR3 is CASSPDRVHEQYF. The DNA of the CDR3 is TGCGCCAGCAGCCCCGACAGGGTCCACGAGCAGTACTTC. Using reference TRBV5-1 and TRBJ2-7 for the parts outside the CDR3, the full variable domain is KAGVTQTPRYLIKTRGQQVTLSCSPISGHRSVSWYQQTPGQGLQFLFEYFSETQRNKGNFPGRFSGRQFSNSRSEMNVSTLELGDSALYLCASSPDRVHEQYFGPGTRLTVT.

This chain joins TRBV9 and TRBJ2-5; 8 bases are a match to TRBD2. J was trimmed by 2 bases and V by 2 bases; bases with no gene match: 8. The CDR3 runs to 16 residues. Germline V CDR1 and CDR2: SGDLS, YYNGEE. CDR3 nucleotides: TGTGCCAGCAGCGTCGGGCCTAGCGGGCCTCAAGAGACCCAGTACTTC. Translation: CASSVGPSGPQETQYF.

The chain carries TRBV5-1 and TRBJ2-3; D is possibly TRBD2 (5 bases). Trimming shortened V by 0 bases and J by 0 bases, and 11 bases separated the two germline ends. From germline, CDR1 is SGHRS and CDR2 YFSETQ. CDR3 length: 16 amino acids. CDR3: CASSLDGAASTDTQYF. The DNA of the CDR3 is TGCGCCAGCAGCTTGGACGGAGCGGCAAGCACAGATACGCAGTATTTT.

This clone has a handful of counts. J is TRBJ2-3 and V is TRBV4-1; D may be TRBD1 (5 bases). The germline gives CDR1 MGHRA, CDR2 YSYEKL. CDR3 length: 17 residues. V was cut by 2 bases and J by 4 bases, with 19 bases left in between. CDR3 sequence reads: CASSQLGATITPDTQYF. CDR3 bases: TGCGCCAGCAGCCAATTAGGGGCTACAATAACGCCAGATACGCAGTATTTT.